Described below is a single T cell receptor (beta chain) sequence and its context. Its specificity is not known. The sample originates from a study of T cells after yellow fever vaccination. Generation of TCR cDNA used 5'RACE template switching (which added a universal primer site and UMIs). TCRdb passed the 5' RACE reads through MiXCR, listing each CDR3 protein once. Among tens of thousands of distinct CDR3 sequences, around 7% were seen once, and the ten largest hold roughly two fifths. V lost 1 base, J lost 5 bases, and 7 bases stayed unmatched. The CDR3 loop spans 16 amino acids. The V gene's germline CDR1 is LGHNA and CDR2 YSLEER. Notes on the study in general: A minor fraction of clonotypes spanned both CD4 and CD8 compartments. Abundant bulk-derived clonotypes could contaminate FACS-sorted repertoires.

Sequences were derived from CD8+ T cells sorted from PBMCs, sampled on the day of the yellow fever booster vaccination. The TCR comes from a man younger than 45 who received the YFV17D yellow fever vaccine. The chain couples TRBV4-3 to TRBJ2-1; 8 bases agree with TRBD2. CDR3 region: CASSQGRGLGDNEQFF. The CDR3 DNA sequence: TGCGCCAGCAGCCAAGGACGGGGACTAGGAGACAATGAGCAGTTCTTC.